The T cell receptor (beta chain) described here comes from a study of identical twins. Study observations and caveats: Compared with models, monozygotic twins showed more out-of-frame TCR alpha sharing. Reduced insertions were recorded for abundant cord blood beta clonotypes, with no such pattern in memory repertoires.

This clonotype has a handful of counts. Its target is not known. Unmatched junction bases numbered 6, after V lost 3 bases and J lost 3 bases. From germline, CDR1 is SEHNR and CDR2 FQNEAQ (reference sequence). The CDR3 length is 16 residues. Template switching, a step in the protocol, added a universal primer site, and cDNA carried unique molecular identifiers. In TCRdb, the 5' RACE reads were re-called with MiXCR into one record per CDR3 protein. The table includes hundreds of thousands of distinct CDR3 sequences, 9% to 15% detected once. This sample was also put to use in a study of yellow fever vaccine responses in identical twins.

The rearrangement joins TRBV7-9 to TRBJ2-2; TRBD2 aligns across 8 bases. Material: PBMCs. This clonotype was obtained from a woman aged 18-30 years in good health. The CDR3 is CASSFAGGKDTGELFF. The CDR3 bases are TGTGCCAGCAGCTTTGCGGGGGGCAAAGACACCGGGGAGCTGTTTTTT.